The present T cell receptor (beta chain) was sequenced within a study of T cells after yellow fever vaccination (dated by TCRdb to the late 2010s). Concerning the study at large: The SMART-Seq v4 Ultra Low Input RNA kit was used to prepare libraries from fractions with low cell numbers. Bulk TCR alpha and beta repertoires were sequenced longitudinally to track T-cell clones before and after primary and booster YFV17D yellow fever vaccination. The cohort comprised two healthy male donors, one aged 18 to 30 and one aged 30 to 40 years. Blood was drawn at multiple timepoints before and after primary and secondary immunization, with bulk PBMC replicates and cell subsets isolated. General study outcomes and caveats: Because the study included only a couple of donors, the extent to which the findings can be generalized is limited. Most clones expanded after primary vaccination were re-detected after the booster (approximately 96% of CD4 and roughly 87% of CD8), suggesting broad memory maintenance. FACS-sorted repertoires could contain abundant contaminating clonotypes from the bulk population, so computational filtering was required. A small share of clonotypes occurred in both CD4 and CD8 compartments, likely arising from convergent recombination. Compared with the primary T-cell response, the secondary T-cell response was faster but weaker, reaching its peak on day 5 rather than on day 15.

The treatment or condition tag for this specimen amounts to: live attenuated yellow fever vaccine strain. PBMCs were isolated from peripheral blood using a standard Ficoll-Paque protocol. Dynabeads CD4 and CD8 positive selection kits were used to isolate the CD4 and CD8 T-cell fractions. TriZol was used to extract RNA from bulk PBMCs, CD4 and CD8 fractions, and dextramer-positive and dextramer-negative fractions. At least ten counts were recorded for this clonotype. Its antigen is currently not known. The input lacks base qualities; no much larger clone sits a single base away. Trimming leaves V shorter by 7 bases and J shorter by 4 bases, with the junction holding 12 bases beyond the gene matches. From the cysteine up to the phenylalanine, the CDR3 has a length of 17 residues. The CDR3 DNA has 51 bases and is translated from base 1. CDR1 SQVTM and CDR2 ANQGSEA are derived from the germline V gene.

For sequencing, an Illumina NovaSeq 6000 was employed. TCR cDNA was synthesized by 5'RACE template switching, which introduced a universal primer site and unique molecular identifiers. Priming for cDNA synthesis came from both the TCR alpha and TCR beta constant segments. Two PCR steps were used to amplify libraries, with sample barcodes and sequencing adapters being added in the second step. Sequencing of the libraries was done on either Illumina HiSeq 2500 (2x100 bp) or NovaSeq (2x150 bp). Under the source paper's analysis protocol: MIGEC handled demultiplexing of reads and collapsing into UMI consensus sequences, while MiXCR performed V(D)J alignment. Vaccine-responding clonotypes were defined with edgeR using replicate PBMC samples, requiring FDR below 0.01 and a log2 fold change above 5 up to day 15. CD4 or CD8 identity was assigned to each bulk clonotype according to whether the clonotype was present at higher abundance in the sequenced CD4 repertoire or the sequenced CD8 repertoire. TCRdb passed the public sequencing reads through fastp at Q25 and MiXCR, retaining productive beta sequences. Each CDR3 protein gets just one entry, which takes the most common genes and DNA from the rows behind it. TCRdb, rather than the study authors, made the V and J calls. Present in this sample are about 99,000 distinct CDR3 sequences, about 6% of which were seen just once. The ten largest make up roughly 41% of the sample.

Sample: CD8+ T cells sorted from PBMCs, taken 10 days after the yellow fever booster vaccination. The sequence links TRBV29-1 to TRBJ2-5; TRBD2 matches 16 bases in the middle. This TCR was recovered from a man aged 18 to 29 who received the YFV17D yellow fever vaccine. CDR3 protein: CSGTFGTSGGDPETQYF. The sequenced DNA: TGCAGCGGTACCTTCGGGACTAGCGGGGGGGACCCAGAGACCCAGTACTTC.